A selection of T cell receptor beta chains follows, all from one sample in a study of T cells in Graves' hyperthyroidism and ophthalmopathy. TCRdb re-called the multiplex PCR reads with MiXCR, one entry per CDR3 protein. The sample consists of over 300,000 distinct CDR3 sequences, around 15% of them appearing once. Sequences were obtained from blood. Receptor source: a woman aged 40 to 55 with Graves' ophthalmopathy. The CDR3 runs from the conserved cysteine through the conserved F or W. Fields, in order: V gene, J gene, clone size, CDR3 protein. Clone size is shown for a subset of rows, as once, few, many or a class of expanded clone.

>TRBV5-8|TRBJ2-1|.
CASSLYREQNNEQFF
>TRBV7-9|TRBJ2-7|many
CASTSRTREQYF
>TRBV19|TRBJ1-2|few
CASSAEGRDSANYGYTF
>TRBV24-1|TRBJ1-1|many
CATSGTGFTEAFF
>TRBV20-1|TRBJ2-7|many
CSAGTFYEQYF
>TRBV28|TRBJ2-5|few
CASSLFGTGVDF
>TRBV7-2|TRBJ2-2|many
CASSLQLAGSLRELFF
>TRBV30|TRBJ2-3|many
CAWSVLVADTQYF
>TRBV30|TRBJ1-4|.
CAWHGQGSEKLFF
>TRBV7-9|TRBJ2-3|many
CASSTTRGSYTDTQYF
>TRBV20-1|TRBJ1-1|.
CSAFRVRGSMNTEAFF
>TRBV28|TRBJ2-4|many
CASSLTDRVAKNIQYF
>TRBV20-1|TRBJ2-3|few
CSARVVGEGWADTQYF
>TRBV27|TRBJ2-5|many
CASSRLGDGETQYF
>TRBV12-3/TRBV12-4|TRBJ2-2|many
CASRPTVYTGELFF
>TRBV5-4|TRBJ2-7|many
CASSFRGFEQYF
>TRBV20-1|TRBJ1-6|many
CSALDSSSYNSPLHF
>TRBV7-9|TRBJ2-5|.
CASRQDSQETQYF
>TRBV7-2|TRBJ2-1|few
CASRERTGGSNEQFF
>TRBV5-1|TRBJ2-2|few
CASSLAGGRELFF
>TRBV6-1|TRBJ1-3|many
CASSSRDRANSGNTIYF
>TRBV2|TRBJ1-1|many
CASRRDRNTEAFF
>TRBV6-1|TRBJ1-2|many
CASSDSTGRIYGYTF
>TRBV18|TRBJ1-6|.
CASSPSGTISPLHF
>TRBV28|TRBJ2-3|.
CASSPNSGGAGKQYF
>TRBV5-1|TRBJ2-2|.
CASSSPVVHKNTGELFF
>TRBV6-6|TRBJ1-4|many
CASSYEQGSNEKLFF
>TRBV3-1|TRBJ2-7|.
CASSPGVVHPYEQYF
>TRBV6-2/TRBV6-3|TRBJ2-1|many
CASSYSDGEYNEQFF
>TRBV19|TRBJ2-5|few
CASSIRGGVETQYF
>TRBV4-2|TRBJ2-1|.
CASSPADERYNEQFF
>TRBV11-2|TRBJ2-2|many
CASSFGVWTGELFF
>TRBV9|TRBJ2-7|many
CASSVAPAARMDYEQYF
>TRBV20-1|TRBJ2-3|.
CSASVTGSYTQYF
>TRBV3-1|TRBJ2-7|few
CASSLDGGPYEQYF
>TRBV20-1|TRBJ1-4|many
CSATPTGGAGGEKLFF
>TRBV6-1|TRBJ2-6|many
CASSHVSGANVLTF
>TRBV10-3|TRBJ2-3|few
CATMQGTWGTTDTQYF
>TRBV19|TRBJ2-1|.
CASAIAEYNEQFF
>TRBV14|TRBJ2-3|many
CASSYWDSRTDTQYF
>TRBV7-9|TRBJ1-5|many
CAIFYAGRAEGQPQHF
>TRBV19|TRBJ1-1|few
CASSISSRATEAFF
>TRBV20-1|TRBJ2-7|many
CSARAEPGGAYEQYF
>TRBV7-6|TRBJ1-1|.
CASSSWVEDRKLPEAFF
>TRBV6-1|TRBJ1-1|many
CASSFGQTEAFF
>TRBV28|TRBJ2-3|few
CASSPVQLTDTKYF
>TRBV5-4|TRBJ2-2|.
CASSPVAEHTGELFF
>TRBV5-4|TRBJ1-2|few
CASSRDRVGYTF
>TRBV12-3/TRBV12-4|TRBJ1-3|many
CASSFRDLSGNTIYF
>TRBV5-6|TRBJ2-3|few
CASSLAFSGLEDTQYF
>TRBV20-1|TRBJ2-3|few
CSARHGGTQYF